This T cell receptor beta chain was obtained from a study of post-analysis software for immune sequencing data (dated by TCRdb to the mid-2010s). In the study overall: Relapsing-remitting, secondary progressive and progressive-relapsing multiple sclerosis were recorded as disease courses, and subtype annotation was lacking for some patients. The patient repertoires were compared against 11 previously published healthy control repertoires obtained from donors aged roughly 6 to 25 years. A subset of samples was prepared in parallel using single-end sample barcoding, then pooled and co-amplified after Illumina adapter ligation. Overall study results and their limits: When samples were clustered directly using the F measure, samples prepared in the same batch co-clustered strongly, which prompted a batch-effect correction. Normalized Chao1 diversity was significantly lower in multiple sclerosis patients than controls, suggesting substantial peripheral T-cell clonal expansion. The control group was slightly older than the multiple sclerosis patient group. Patients showed significantly higher frequencies than controls for a handful of TRBV segments, among them TRBV5-6, TRBV5-1 and TRBV20-1.

In regard to this clonotype: Its antigen is still unknown. No much larger clonotype is one base removed from it; base qualities were not supplied.

Library preparation used PCR. For sequencing, an Illumina HiSeq 2500 was employed. To reduce PCR and sequencing biases, unique molecular identifiers were built into the TCR beta cDNA libraries. Every 1 to 10 million input T cells yielded approximately 500,000 cDNA molecules, meaning each molecule approximated one T cell. The patient libraries were prepared and sequenced with the same protocol used for the earlier healthy control dataset. Within a given batch, samples were prepared together, multiplexed and sequenced on the same HiSeq lane. In the source study's methods: MIGEC handled the raw barcoded reads, throwing out single-read molecular identifier groups before consensus assembly and CDR3 extraction. VDJtools was used for post-analysis of the clonotype tables, and diversity was normalized by down-sampling every dataset to the size of the smallest sample. In repertoire overlap clustering, CDR3 amino acid sequences, but not nucleotide sequences, were matched to correct batch-related cross-sample contamination. TCRdb ran its own pipeline on the public reads, namely fastp trimming at Q25 and MiXCR clone calling, and kept in-frame beta chains. Rows with one shared CDR3 protein collapse into an entry with the most common genes and DNA. Here the V and J calls rest on TCRdb's processing, not on the authors' analysis. The sample includes 350,000 to 450,000 distinct CDR3 sequences, with about a third observed a single time. The biggest ten clones account for under 15% of the sample.

To demonstrate the VDJtools post-analysis software, TCR beta repertoires were profiled from the peripheral blood of about 13 young patients with multiple sclerosis. The patients with multiple sclerosis were children and adolescents between about 6 and 15 years of age. V drops 3 bases and J drops 1 base, leaving 6 bases in between. The CDR3, from cysteine to phenylalanine, totals 13 residues. Kept here is only the CDR3 DNA, which spans 39 bases and is read in frame from base 1. Reading the germline V gene gives CDR1 MGHRA and CDR2 YSYEKL. The rearranged segments are TRBV4-1 and TRBJ2-5, with the D gene too uncertain to name. This receptor was identified in a girl between 5 and 17 years old with multiple sclerosis. Sequencing was done on a sample of blood. The nucleotide sequence reads TGCGCCAGCAGCCAGGTAGCCCAAGAGACCCAGTACTTC. It specifies CASSQVAQETQYF.